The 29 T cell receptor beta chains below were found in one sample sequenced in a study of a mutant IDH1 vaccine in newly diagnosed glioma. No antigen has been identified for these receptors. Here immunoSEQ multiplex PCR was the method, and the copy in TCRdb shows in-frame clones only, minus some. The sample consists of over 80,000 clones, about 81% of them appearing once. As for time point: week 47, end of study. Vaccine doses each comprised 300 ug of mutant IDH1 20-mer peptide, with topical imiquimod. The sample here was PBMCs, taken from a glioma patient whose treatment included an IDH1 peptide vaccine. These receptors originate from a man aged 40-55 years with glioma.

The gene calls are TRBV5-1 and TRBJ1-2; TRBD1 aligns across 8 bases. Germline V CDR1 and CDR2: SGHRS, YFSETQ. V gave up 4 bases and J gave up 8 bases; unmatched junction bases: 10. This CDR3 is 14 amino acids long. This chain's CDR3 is CASSPSDRGGGYTF. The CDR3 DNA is TGCGCCAGCAGCCCCTCCGACAGGGGAGGGGGCTACACCTTC.

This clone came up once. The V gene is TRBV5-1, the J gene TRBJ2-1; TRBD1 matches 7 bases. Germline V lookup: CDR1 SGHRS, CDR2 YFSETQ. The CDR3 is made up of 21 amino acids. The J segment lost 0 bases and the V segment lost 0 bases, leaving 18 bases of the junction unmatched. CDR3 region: CASSLESGSPNRDSSYNEQFF. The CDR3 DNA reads TGCGCCAGCAGCTTGGAATCGGGCTCCCCAAACCGGGACAGCTCCTACAATGAGCAGTTCTTC.

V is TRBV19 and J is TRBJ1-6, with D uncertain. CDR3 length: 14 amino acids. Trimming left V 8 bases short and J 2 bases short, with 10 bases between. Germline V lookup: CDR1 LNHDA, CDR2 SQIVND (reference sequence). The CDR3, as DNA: TGTGCCAGTCAGTTGGGGACCTATAATTCACCCCTCCACTTT. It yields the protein CASQLGTYNSPLHF. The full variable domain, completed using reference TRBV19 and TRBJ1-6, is DGGITQSPKYLFRKEGQNVTLSCEQNLNHDAMYWYRQDPGQGLRLIYYSQIVNDFQKGDIAEGYSVSREKKESFPLTVTSAQKNPTAFYLCASQLGTYNSPLHFGNGTRLTVT.

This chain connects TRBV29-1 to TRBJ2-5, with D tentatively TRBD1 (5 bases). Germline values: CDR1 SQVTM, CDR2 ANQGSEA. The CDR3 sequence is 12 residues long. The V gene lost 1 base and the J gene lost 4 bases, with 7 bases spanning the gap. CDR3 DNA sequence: TGCAGCGTTGAAGCGACAGCAGAGACCCAGTACTTC. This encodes CSVEATAETQYF.

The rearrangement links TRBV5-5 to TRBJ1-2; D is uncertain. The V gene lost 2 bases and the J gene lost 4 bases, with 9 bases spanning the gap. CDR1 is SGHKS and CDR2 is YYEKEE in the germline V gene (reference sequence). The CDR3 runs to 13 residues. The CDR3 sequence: CASSFYKPYGYTF. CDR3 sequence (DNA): TGTGCCAGCAGCTTCTACAAACCCTATGGCTACACCTTC.

This chain's CDR3 is CASTVAGGWGYTF. Here the CDR3 DNA reads TGTGCCAGCACCGTGGCGGGGGGCTGGGGCTACACCTTC. The rearrangement links TRBV6-1 to TRBJ1-2, with D possibly being TRBD1 (6 bases). Trimming removed 7 bases at V and 8 bases at J, with 17 bases between. CDR3 length: 13 residues. The germline V gene has CDR1 MNHNS and CDR2 SASEGT.

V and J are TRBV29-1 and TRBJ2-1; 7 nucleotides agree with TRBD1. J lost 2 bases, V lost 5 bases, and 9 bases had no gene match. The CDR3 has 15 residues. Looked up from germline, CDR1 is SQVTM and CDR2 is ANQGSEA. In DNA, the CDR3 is TGCAGCGTTACCTCACAGGGGACGGCCTACAATGAGCAGTTCTTC. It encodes CSVTSQGTAYNEQFF.

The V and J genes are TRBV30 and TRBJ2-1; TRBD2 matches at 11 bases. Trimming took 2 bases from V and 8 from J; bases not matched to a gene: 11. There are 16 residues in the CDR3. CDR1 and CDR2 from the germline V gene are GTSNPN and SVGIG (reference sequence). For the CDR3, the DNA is TGTGCCTGGAGTTCTGTGGCTAGCGGGAGGATGTATGAGCAGTTCTTC. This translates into CAWSSVASGRMYEQFF. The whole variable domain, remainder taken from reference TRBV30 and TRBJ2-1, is SQTIHQWPATLVQPVGSPLSLECTVEGTSNPNLYWYRQAAGRGLQLLFYSVGIGQISSEVPQNLSASRPQDRQFILSSKKLLLSDSGFYLCAWSSVASGRMYEQFFGPGTRLTVL.

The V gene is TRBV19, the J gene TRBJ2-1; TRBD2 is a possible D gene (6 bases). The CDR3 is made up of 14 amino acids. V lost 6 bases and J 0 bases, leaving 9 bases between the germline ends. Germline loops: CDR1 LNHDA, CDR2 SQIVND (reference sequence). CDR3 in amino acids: CASRYGGSYNEQFF. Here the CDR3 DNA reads TGTGCCAGTAGATACGGGGGCTCCTACAATGAGCAGTTCTTC.

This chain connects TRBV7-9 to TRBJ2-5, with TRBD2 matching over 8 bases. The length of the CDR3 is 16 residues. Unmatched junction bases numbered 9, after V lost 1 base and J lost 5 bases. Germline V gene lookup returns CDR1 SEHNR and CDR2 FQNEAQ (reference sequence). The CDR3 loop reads CASSLGPGGRSETQYF. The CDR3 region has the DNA TGTGCCAGCAGCTTAGGACCGGGAGGGCGGTCTGAGACCCAGTACTTC.

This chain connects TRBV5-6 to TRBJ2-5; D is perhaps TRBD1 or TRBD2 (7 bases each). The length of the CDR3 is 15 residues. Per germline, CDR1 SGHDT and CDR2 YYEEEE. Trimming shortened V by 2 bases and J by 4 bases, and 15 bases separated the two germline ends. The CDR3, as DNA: TGTGCCAGCAGCTTCGGGGGGACAGAGATAGAGACCCAGTACTTC. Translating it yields CASSFGGTEIETQYF.

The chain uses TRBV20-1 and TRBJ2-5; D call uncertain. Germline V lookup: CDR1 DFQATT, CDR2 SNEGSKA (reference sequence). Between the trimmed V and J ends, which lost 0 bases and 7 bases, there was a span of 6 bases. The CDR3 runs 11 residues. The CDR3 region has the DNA TGCAGTGCTAGAGACCAGAGGACCCAGTACTTC. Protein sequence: CSARDQRTQYF.

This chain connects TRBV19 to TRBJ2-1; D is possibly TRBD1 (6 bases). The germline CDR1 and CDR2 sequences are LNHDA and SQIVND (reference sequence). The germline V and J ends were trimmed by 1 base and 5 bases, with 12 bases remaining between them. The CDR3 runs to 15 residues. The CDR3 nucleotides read TGTGCCAGTAGTATAGGTGGGGGCCCCCACAATGAGCAGTTCTTC. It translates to CASSIGGGPHNEQFF. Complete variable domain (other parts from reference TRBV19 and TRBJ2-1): DGGITQSPKYLFRKEGQNVTLSCEQNLNHDAMYWYRQDPGQGLRLIYYSQIVNDFQKGDIAEGYSVSREKKESFPLTVTSAQKNPTAFYLCASSIGGGPHNEQFFGPGTRLTVL.

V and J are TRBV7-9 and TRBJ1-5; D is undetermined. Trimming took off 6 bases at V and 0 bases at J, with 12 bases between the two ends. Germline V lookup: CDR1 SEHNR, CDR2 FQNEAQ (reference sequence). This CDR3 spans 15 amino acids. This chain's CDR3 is CASSYKESSNQPQHF. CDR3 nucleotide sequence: TGTGCCAGCAGTTATAAGGAGAGTAGCAATCAGCCCCAGCATTTT.

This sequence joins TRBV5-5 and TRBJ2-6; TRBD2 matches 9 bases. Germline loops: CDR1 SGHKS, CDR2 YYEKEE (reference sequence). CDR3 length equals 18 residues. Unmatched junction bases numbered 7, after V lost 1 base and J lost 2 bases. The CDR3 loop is CASSLRLAGLAGANVLTF. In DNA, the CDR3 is TGTGCCAGCAGCTTGCGGCTAGCGGGGTTAGCTGGGGCCAACGTCCTGACTTTC.

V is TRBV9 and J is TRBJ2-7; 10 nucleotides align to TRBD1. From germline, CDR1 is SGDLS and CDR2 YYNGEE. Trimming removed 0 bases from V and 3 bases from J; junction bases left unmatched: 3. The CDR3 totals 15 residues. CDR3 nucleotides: TGTGCCAGCAGCGTAGGAGGGACAGGGGTCTACGAGCAGTACTTC. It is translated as CASSVGGTGVYEQYF.

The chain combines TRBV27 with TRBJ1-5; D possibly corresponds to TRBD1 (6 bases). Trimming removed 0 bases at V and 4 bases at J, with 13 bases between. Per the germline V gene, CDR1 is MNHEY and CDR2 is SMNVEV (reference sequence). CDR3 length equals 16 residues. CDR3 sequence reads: CASSLSGGRVNQPQHF. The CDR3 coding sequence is TGTGCCAGCAGTTTATCAGGGGGTCGGGTGAATCAGCCCCAGCATTTT.

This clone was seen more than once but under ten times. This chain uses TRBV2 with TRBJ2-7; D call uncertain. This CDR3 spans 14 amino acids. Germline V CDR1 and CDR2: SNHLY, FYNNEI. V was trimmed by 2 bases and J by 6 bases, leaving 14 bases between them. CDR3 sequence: CASSELVSSTEQYF. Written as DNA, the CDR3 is TGTGCCAGCAGTGAACTAGTTTCGTCAACCGAGCAGTACTTC.

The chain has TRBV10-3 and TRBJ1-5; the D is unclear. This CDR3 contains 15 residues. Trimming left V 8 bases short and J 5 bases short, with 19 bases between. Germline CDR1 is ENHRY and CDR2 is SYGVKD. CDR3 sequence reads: CAIGGRSGGDQPQHF. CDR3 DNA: TGTGCCATCGGAGGGAGGTCCGGCGGAGATCAGCCCCAGCATTTT.

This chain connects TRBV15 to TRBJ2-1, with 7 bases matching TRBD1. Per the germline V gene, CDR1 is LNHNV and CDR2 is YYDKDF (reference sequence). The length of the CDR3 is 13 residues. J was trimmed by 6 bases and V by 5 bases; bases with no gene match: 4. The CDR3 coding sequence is TGTGCCACCAGCCGAAGGGGGCCCAATGAGCAGTTCTTC. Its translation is CATSRRGPNEQFF.

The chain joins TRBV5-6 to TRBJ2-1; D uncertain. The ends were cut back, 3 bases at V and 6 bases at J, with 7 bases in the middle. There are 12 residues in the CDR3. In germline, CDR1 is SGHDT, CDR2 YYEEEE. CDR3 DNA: TGTGCCAGCAGCTCGACACGCAATGAGCAGTTCTTC. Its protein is CASSSTRNEQFF.

The CDR3 is CASSSGGTVNTGELFF. Here the CDR3 DNA reads TGTGCCAGCAGCTCGGGGGGGACAGTGAACACCGGGGAGCTGTTTTTT. V gene TRBV5-4 combines with J gene TRBJ2-2, with a possible D match to TRBD2 (8 bases). The CDR3 contains 16 residues. From germline, CDR1 is SGHNT and CDR2 YYREEE (reference sequence). Trimming cost V 3 bases and J 1 base, with 13 bases left between them.

The CDR3 loop is CSSSTGLNTEAFF. For the CDR3, the DNA is TGCAGCTCCAGTACAGGGTTGAACACTGAAGCTTTCTTT. The genes are TRBV29-1 and TRBJ1-1, with D possibly matching TRBD1 (6 bases). Trimming stripped 8 bases from V and 0 bases from J, with 13 bases between. This CDR3 spans 13 amino acids. Germline V gives CDR1 SQVTM, CDR2 ANQGSEA.

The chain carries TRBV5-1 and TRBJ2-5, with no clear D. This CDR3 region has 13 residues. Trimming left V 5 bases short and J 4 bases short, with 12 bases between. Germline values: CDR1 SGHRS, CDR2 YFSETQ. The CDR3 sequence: CASRDPPGETQYF. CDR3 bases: TGCGCCAGCAGAGACCCTCCGGGAGAGACCCAGTACTTC. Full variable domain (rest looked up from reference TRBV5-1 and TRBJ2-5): KAGVTQTPRYLIKTRGQQVTLSCSPISGHRSVSWYQQTPGQGLQFLFEYFSETQRNKGNFPGRFSGRQFSNSRSEMNVSTLELGDSALYLCASRDPPGETQYFGPGTRLLVL.

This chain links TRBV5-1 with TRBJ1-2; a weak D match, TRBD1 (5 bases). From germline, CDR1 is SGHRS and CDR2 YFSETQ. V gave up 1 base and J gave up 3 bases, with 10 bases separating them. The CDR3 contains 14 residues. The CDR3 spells CASSLSGRDYGYTF. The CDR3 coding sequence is TGCGCCAGCAGCTTGAGCGGCAGGGACTATGGCTACACCTTC.

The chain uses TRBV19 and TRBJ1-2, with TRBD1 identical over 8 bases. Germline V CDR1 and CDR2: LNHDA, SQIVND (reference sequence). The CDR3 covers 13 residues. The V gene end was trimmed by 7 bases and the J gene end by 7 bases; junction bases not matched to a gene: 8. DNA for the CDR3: TGTGCCAGTAAGGGGGACAGGCTGGGTGGCTACACCTTC. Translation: CASKGDRLGGYTF.

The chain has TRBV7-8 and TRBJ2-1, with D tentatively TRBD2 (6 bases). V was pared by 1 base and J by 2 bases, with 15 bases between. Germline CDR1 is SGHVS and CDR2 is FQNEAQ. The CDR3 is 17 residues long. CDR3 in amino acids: CASSLERRTGAYNEQFF. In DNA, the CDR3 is TGTGCCAGCAGCTTAGAGCGGAGGACGGGGGCCTACAATGAGCAGTTCTTC.

The CDR3 reads CAWSGSRRGPQETQYF. In DNA, the CDR3 is TGTGCCTGGAGTGGATCCAGGCGGGGGCCCCAAGAGACCCAGTACTTC. The rearrangement joins TRBV30 to TRBJ2-5; a weak D match, TRBD2 (7 bases). CDR1 and CDR2 (germline): GTSNPN, SVGIG (reference sequence). The germline V and J ends were trimmed by 1 base and 1 base, with 16 bases remaining between them. The CDR3 contains 16 residues.

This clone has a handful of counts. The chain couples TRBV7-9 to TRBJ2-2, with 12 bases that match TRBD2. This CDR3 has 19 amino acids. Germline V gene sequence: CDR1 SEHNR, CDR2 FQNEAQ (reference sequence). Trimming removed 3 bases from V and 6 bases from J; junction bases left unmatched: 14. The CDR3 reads CASSLAALAGGPFAGELFF. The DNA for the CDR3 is TGTGCCAGCAGCTTGGCCGCCCTAGCGGGAGGGCCGTTCGCCGGGGAGCTGTTTTTT.